This T cell receptor beta chain was captured by sequencing in a study of blood T cells in healthy people across ages. The CDR3 is 14 amino acids. V gave up 0 bases and J gave up 3 bases, with 9 bases separating them. In germline, CDR1 is MNHEY, CDR2 SVGAGI. Donors were healthy Caucasian individuals from Russia aged roughly 6 to 90. The authors ran a second PCR of about 6 to 12 cycles using a sample-barcoded 5' primer and a J-beta primer mix. Each cDNA molecule was tagged by a template-switch adaptor with 12 random nucleotides. In TCRdb, the 5' RACE reads were re-called with MiXCR into one record per CDR3 protein. The sample gives 600,000 or so distinct CDR3 sequences, about 45% of which show up once; roughly 24% is in the top ten.

V is TRBV6-5 and J is TRBJ2-7; perhaps TRBD2 as D (5 bases). The sequenced material came from blood. The source is a man older than 75 in good health. The CDR3 bases are TGTGCCAGCAGTTACTCCGGGGTTCGCTACGAGCAGTACTTC. It is translated as CASSYSGVRYEQYF.